What follows is one T cell receptor (beta chain) and its context. Its antigen is unidentified. Single TCR cDNA molecules each had their own unique molecular identifier. TCRdb re-called the 5' RACE reads with MiXCR, one entry per CDR3 protein. The sample includes about 3,800 distinct CDR3 sequences, 30% to 45% of them seen just once. The data derive from a study of spatial heterogeneity in lung cancer. As to time point: sample taken at primary tumor resection. Points from the study as a whole: Intratumoral expanded alpha and beta TCR counts were found to track tumor mutation counts.

V was pared by 2 bases and J by 0 bases, with 11 bases between. There are 16 residues in the CDR3. Per the germline V gene, CDR1 is MNHEY and CDR2 is SMNVEV (reference sequence). The gene calls are TRBV27 and TRBJ2-4; tentative D call: TRBD2 (5 bases). This specimen consisted of lung tumor tissue, obtained at surgery. This TCR was recovered from a male donor with early-stage non-small cell lung cancer. CDR3 bases: TGTGCCAGCAGTTTAGGCGGACGGGGAGCCAAAAACATTCAGTACTTC. Its protein is CASSLGGRGAKNIQYF.